The 21 T cell receptor beta chains in this list originate from one sample, sequenced in a study of T cell responses to AZD1222 COVID-19 vaccine. Method: immunoSEQ multiplex PCR; TCRdb's copy keeps in-frame clones and lacks some. Among more than 80,000 clones listed, 90% to 95% were seen once. This material consisted of peripheral blood, taken 28 days after the second AZD1222 dose. The source is an adult who received the AZD1222 COVID-19 vaccine.

The chain employs TRBV2 and TRBJ1-6; TRBD1 might be the D (6 bases). Germline CDR1 SNHLY, CDR2 FYNNEI. Trimming pared 4 bases from V and 7 bases from J, leaving 17 bases between. The CDR3 extends over 16 amino acids. CDR3 region: CASSADAGATNSPLHF. The DNA for the CDR3 is TGTGCCAGCAGTGCCGACGCAGGGGCGACGAATTCACCCCTCCACTTT.

The chain uses TRBV6-5 and TRBJ1-2; perhaps TRBD1 as D (6 bases). With 6 bases removed from V and 4 bases from J, the gap between germline ends came to 9 bases. The CDR3 length is 12 residues. From germline, CDR1 is MNHEY and CDR2 SVGAGI. The DNA for the CDR3 is TGTGCCAGCAGCGAGGACAGCTATGGCTACACCTTC. Protein product: CASSEDSYGYTF.

The chain couples TRBV27 to TRBJ2-3, with 10 positions matching TRBD1. Looked up from germline, CDR1 is MNHEY and CDR2 is SMNVEV (reference sequence). The CDR3 extends over 16 amino acids. J lost 0 bases, V lost 4 bases, and 4 bases had no gene match. The CDR3, as DNA: TGTGCCAGCAGTTGGGGACAGGGGCGAAGCACAGATACGCAGTATTTT. This gives the protein CASSWGQGRSTDTQYF.

The chain joins TRBV20-1 to TRBJ2-3; D gene ambiguous. CDR1 and CDR2 (germline): DFQATT, SNEGSKA (reference sequence). This CDR3 comprises 11 residues. V dropped 8 bases and J dropped 5 bases, with 11 bases sitting between them. The CDR3 DNA reads TGCAGTCCAACCTCGGGAGATACGCAGTATTTT. Its protein product is CSPTSGDTQYF.

The CDR3 is CASSLGRTNEQFF. Here the CDR3 DNA reads TGTGCCAGCAGTTTGGGACGAACTAATGAGCAGTTCTTC. V gene TRBV28 combines with J gene TRBJ2-1, with D tentatively TRBD1 or TRBD2 (5 bases each). The CDR3 runs 13 residues. Trimming left V 3 bases short and J 7 bases short, with 10 bases between. In germline, CDR1 is MDHEN, CDR2 SYDVKM.

V and J are TRBV2 and TRBJ1-1; TRBD1 matches at 7 bases. The CDR3 is made up of 15 amino acids. Per the germline V gene, CDR1 is SNHLY and CDR2 is FYNNEI. V was clipped by 5 bases and J by 1 base; unmatched bases: 7. The CDR3 region has the DNA TGTGCCAGCAGTTACCTGACAGGGAGGAACACTGAAGCTTTCTTT. This codes for CASSYLTGRNTEAFF.

The rearrangement links TRBV7-2 to TRBJ2-2; 9 bases match TRBD1. CDR3 length equals 18 residues. Germline V gives CDR1 SGHTA, CDR2 FQGNSA. Trimming took 5 bases from V and 1 from J; bases not matched to a gene: 11. This CDR3 reads CASSLAPPGQGNTGELFF. The CDR3 region has the DNA TGTGCCAGCAGCCTGGCCCCCCCGGGACAGGGGAACACCGGGGAGCTGTTTTTT.

J is TRBJ2-3 and V is TRBV10-3; unclear D gene. V lost 6 bases to trimming and J lost 3 bases, with 7 bases between them. Germline-derived CDR1 and CDR2 are ENHRY and SYGVKD. The CDR3 spans 12 residues. CDR3 protein: CAIRGPTDTQYF. The DNA of the CDR3 is TGTGCCATCAGGGGCCCGACAGATACGCAGTATTTT.

The J gene is TRBJ1-6, the V gene TRBV4-3; maybe TRBD1 (5 bases). CDR1 is LGHNA and CDR2 is YSLEER in the germline V gene. The CDR3 has 19 residues. V dropped 7 bases and J dropped 4 bases, with 26 bases sitting between them. The CDR3: CASIHGRRGVGLYNSPLHF. The CDR3 bases are TGCGCCAGCATCCACGGACGGCGGGGGGTTGGGTTGTATAATTCACCCCTCCACTTT.

The chain combines TRBV2 with TRBJ1-6, with D tentatively TRBD1 (5 bases). Trimming cost V 6 bases and J 10 bases, with 19 bases left between them. The CDR3 runs 15 residues. Germline V gene lookup returns CDR1 SNHLY and CDR2 FYNNEI. The CDR3 loop is CASSLEGLDVSPLHF. For the CDR3, the DNA is TGTGCCAGCAGCCTAGAGGGACTCGATGTCTCACCCCTCCACTTT.

V and J are TRBV5-1 and TRBJ1-1; D possibly corresponds to TRBD1 (5 bases). The germline gives CDR1 SGHRS, CDR2 YFSETQ. This CDR3 comprises 14 residues. V lost 2 bases and J lost 4, with 12 bases in between. CDR3 sequence: CASSFDSPTTEAFF. As DNA, the CDR3 is TGCGCCAGCAGCTTTGACAGTCCGACCACTGAAGCTTTCTTT.

The chain uses TRBV30 and TRBJ1-2; no definite D call. The ends were cut back, 2 bases at V and 5 bases at J, with 9 bases in the middle. The germline V gene has CDR1 GTSNPN and CDR2 SVGIG (reference sequence). CDR3 length equals 12 residues. The CDR3: CAWSRISYGYTF. The CDR3 nucleotides read TGTGCCTGGAGTAGGATTTCATATGGCTACACCTTC.

The V and J genes are TRBV6-9 and TRBJ1-5, with D unresolved. CDR3 length: 16 amino acids. Germline V CDR1 and CDR2: MNHGY, SVAAGI. Between the trimmed V and J ends, which lost 1 base and 4 bases, there was a span of 14 bases. CDR3: CASSYLGTDLNQPQHF. The CDR3 bases are TGTGCCAGCAGTTATTTGGGCACCGACTTAAATCAGCCCCAGCATTTT.

This chain joins TRBV5-4 and TRBJ1-1; D possibly corresponds to TRBD1 (6 bases). Germline V lookup: CDR1 SGHNT, CDR2 YYREEE (reference sequence). Trimming shortened V by 4 bases and J by 8 bases, and 18 bases separated the two germline ends. The CDR3 runs to 14 residues. The CDR3 is CASSEPNTGTEAFF. CDR3 DNA: TGTGCCAGCAGCGAACCAAATACAGGGACAGAAGCTTTCTTT.

This clone was detected only once. This chain connects TRBV5-1 to TRBJ2-3, with D tentatively TRBD1 (5 bases). V was cut by 0 bases and J by 0 bases, with 11 bases left in between. The CDR3 runs to 16 residues. Germline V gives CDR1 SGHRS, CDR2 YFSETQ. The CDR3 protein is CASSLVQGTSTDTQYF. The CDR3, as DNA: TGCGCCAGCAGCTTGGTGCAGGGTACTAGCACAGATACGCAGTATTTT.

The chain combines TRBV19 with TRBJ2-1, with 9 bases matching TRBD2. Germline V lookup: CDR1 LNHDA, CDR2 SQIVND (reference sequence). The CDR3 length is 17 residues. V gave up 0 bases and J gave up 5 bases; unmatched junction bases: 8. The CDR3 DNA reads as TGTGCCAGTAGTATAGATGGATCGCGGGGGGGAAACAATGAGCAGTTCTTC. Protein sequence: CASSIDGSRGGNNEQFF. Full variable domain (remainder filled in from reference TRBV19 and TRBJ2-1): DGGITQSPKYLFRKEGQNVTLSCEQNLNHDAMYWYRQDPGQGLRLIYYSQIVNDFQKGDIAEGYSVSREKKESFPLTVTSAQKNPTAFYLCASSIDGSRGGNNEQFFGPGTRLTVL.

V and J are TRBV19 and TRBJ1-6; D not resolved. CDR1 is LNHDA, CDR2 SQIVND, per germline (reference sequence). This CDR3 spans 14 amino acids. Trimming took 4 bases from V and 15 from J, leaving 19 bases between them. The CDR3 sequence is CASSRGILAAGLHF. The CDR3 DNA sequence: TGTGCCAGTAGTAGGGGTATCCTCGCCGCGGGCCTCCACTTT.

The V call is TRBV5-4, the J call TRBJ2-5; D perhaps matches TRBD1 (5 bases). The CDR3 consists of 14 residues. Per the germline V gene, CDR1 is SGHNT and CDR2 is YYREEE (reference sequence). V was trimmed by 2 bases and J by 5 bases, leaving 13 bases between them. The CDR3 spells CASSLEQGAETQYF. CDR3 coding DNA: TGTGCCAGCAGCTTAGAGCAGGGTGCGGAGACCCAGTACTTC. The full variable domain, with the rest looked up from reference TRBV5-4 and TRBJ2-5, is ETGVTQSPTHLIKTRGQQVTLRCSSQSGHNTVSWYQQALGQGPQFIFQYYREEENGRGNFPPRFSGLQFPNYSSELNVNALELDDSALYLCASSLEQGAETQYFGPGTRLLVL.

The V gene is TRBV2, the J gene TRBJ1-6, with 7 bases matching TRBD1. The CDR3 is made up of 16 amino acids. Germline loops: CDR1 SNHLY, CDR2 FYNNEI. The ends lost 2 bases at V and 5 bases at J; junction bases unmatched: 6. This chain's CDR3 is CASSERGQRNNSPLHF. CDR3 nucleotide sequence: TGTGCCAGCAGTGAAAGGGGACAGAGAAATAATTCACCCCTCCACTTT. The full variable domain, completed using reference TRBV2 and TRBJ1-6, is EPEVTQTPSHQVTQMGQEVILRCVPISNHLYFYWYRQILGQKVEFLVSFYNNEISEKSEIFDDQFSVERPDGSNFTLKIRSTKLEDSAMYFCASSERGQRNNSPLHFGNGTRLTVT.

The chain has TRBV7-9 and TRBJ1-1, with D unclear. The CDR3 has 13 residues. Germline V gene sequence: CDR1 SEHNR, CDR2 FQNEAQ (reference sequence). V was shortened by 5 bases and J by 1 base, with 8 bases between the two germline ends. CDR3 region: CASSRMENTEAFF. CDR3 DNA: TGTGCCAGCAGCCGAATGGAGAACACTGAAGCTTTCTTT.

The gene calls are TRBV7-2 and TRBJ1-5; 8 bases fit TRBD1. The V and J ends lost 5 bases and 4 bases, in that order; junction bases with no gene match: 7. This CDR3 has 15 residues. The germline V gene has CDR1 SGHTA and CDR2 FQGNSA. Here the CDR3 DNA reads TGTGCCAGCAGCCCTAGACAGGGGAGGAATCAGCCCCAGCATTTT. Protein sequence: CASSPRQGRNQPQHF. The complete variable domain, with remaining parts taken from reference TRBV7-2 and TRBJ1-5, reads GAGVSQSPSNKVTEKGKDVELRCDPISGHTALYWYRQSLGQGLEFLIYFQGNSAPDKSGLPSDRFSAERTGGSVSTLTIQRTQQEDSAVYLCASSPRQGRNQPQHFGDGTRLSIL.